The 25 T cell receptor beta chains reported below all come from one sample, sequenced in a study of human T cells and chemical hapten exposure. TCRdb used MiXCR to reprocess the RACE reads, holding one entry per CDR3 protein. This sample has some 120,000 distinct CDR3 sequences, with roughly 12% found just once. Time point reported: patch test 1, 2 weeks after DPC sensitization. Treatment denoted: therapeutic diphenylcyclopropenone sensitization with weekly scalp DPC. This sample comprised whole blood, obtained in connection with sensitization to the hapten diphenylcyclopropenone (DPC). These receptors originate from a woman aged 45 to 65 with alopecia areata. Some clones in this sample may be carry-over from other donors' samples.

This clonotype was seen only a few times. V and J are TRBV20-1 and TRBJ1-5; D is unresolved. The germline V gene encodes CDR1 DFQATT and CDR2 SNEGSKA (reference sequence). The CDR3 contains 15 residues. Deletions cut 3 bases from V and 3 bases from J, with 15 bases between. In DNA form, the CDR3 reads TGCAGTGCTAGCTACGGGATTGGGGTCAATCAGCCCCAGCATTTT. This codes for CSASYGIGVNQPQHF.

J is TRBJ2-1 and V is TRBV5-6; 8 bases are shared with TRBD2. CDR1 and CDR2 from the germline V gene are SGHDT and YYEEEE. J was trimmed by 8 bases and V by 2 bases; bases with no gene match: 6. This CDR3 spans 14 amino acids. The CDR3 DNA sequence: TGTGCCAGCAGCTTTCGGGCGGGAGGCCATGAGCAGTTCTTC. Translation: CASSFRAGGHEQFF.

This clonotype was seen many times. The chain couples TRBV19 to TRBJ1-2, with D possibly matching TRBD1 (6 bases). V lost 3 bases and J lost 6, with 23 bases in between. The CDR3 has 17 residues. The V gene's germline CDR1 is LNHDA and CDR2 SQIVND (reference sequence). The CDR3 here is CASSISRTRGTFHGYTF. In DNA, the CDR3 is TGTGCCAGTAGTATTTCTCGTACGCGTGGGACATTTCATGGCTACACCTTC.

This clonotype came up many times. The rearrangement links TRBV6-2 or TRBV6-3 to TRBJ1-1; D is unclear. V lost 2 bases and J lost 5, with 15 bases in between. This CDR3 is built from 15 residues. CDR1 and CDR2 (germline): MNHEY, SVGEGT. In DNA, the CDR3 is TGTGCCAGCAGTTACACCCCCGGGATTAGGACTGAAGCTTTCTTT. Translating gives CASSYTPGIRTEAFF.

A note on this clonotype: A clone one base away is much larger, so this may be a read error. J is TRBJ2-2 and V is TRBV29-1; TRBD1 is a possible D gene (6 bases). The CDR3 is made up of 13 amino acids. The germline V gene has CDR1 SQVTM and CDR2 ANQGSEA. The CDR3 nucleotides read TGCAGCTTTGGGACACCGAACACCGGGGTGCTGTTTTTT. This codes for CSFGTPNTGVLFF.

Only a few counts were recorded for this clonotype. The chain uses TRBV7-9 and TRBJ2-1; TRBD1 matches at 7 bases. This CDR3 spans 19 amino acids. V dropped 1 base and J dropped 2; count of bases not matched to a gene: 14. Germline CDR1 is SEHNR and CDR2 is FQNEAQ (reference sequence). This CDR3 is CASSLVPGDRTTTYNEQFF. In nucleotides, the CDR3 is TGTGCCAGCAGCTTAGTCCCCGGGGACAGAACTACTACCTACAATGAGCAGTTCTTC.

In this sample, this clonotype turned up many times. V and J are TRBV11-2 and TRBJ2-3; a possible D gene is TRBD2 (5 bases). Trimming left V 2 bases short and J 5 bases short, with 11 bases between. There are 14 residues in the CDR3. Looked up from germline, CDR1 is SGHAT and CDR2 is FQNNGV. CDR3 loop: CASSLNGGGDTQYF. DNA of the CDR3: TGTGCCAGCAGCTTAAATGGTGGAGGAGATACGCAGTATTTT.

A few counts support this clonotype. The V and J genes are TRBV5-1 and TRBJ1-2, with D uncertain. The CDR3 sequence is 13 residues long. V was shortened by 0 bases and J by 1 base, with 4 bases between the two germline ends. The V gene's germline CDR1 is SGHRS and CDR2 YFSETQ. In nucleotides, the CDR3 is TGCGCCAGCAGCTTGGCAGATAACTATGGCTACACCTTC. It codes for CASSLADNYGYTF.

By its share, this clonotype is medium-sized. V gene TRBV29-1 combines with J gene TRBJ1-2; weak D call: TRBD1 (5 bases). The V gene lost 4 bases and the J gene lost 4 bases, with 10 bases spanning the gap. The CDR3 is 12 amino acids. CDR1 and CDR2 (germline): SQVTM, ANQGSEA. As DNA, the CDR3 is TGCAGCGTTGTTGGGGGTGTCTATGGCTACACCTTC. The encoded protein is CSVVGGVYGYTF.

The chain has TRBV7-2 and TRBJ1-1; D unclear. Germline CDR1 reads SGHTA; CDR2 reads FQGNSA. The CDR3 has 13 residues. V gave up 4 bases and J gave up 11 bases, with 17 bases separating them. CDR3 coding DNA: TGTGCCAGCAGCTCCCGGCCGTTCAATTGGGCTTTCTTT. Translated, it gives CASSSRPFNWAFF. Complete variable domain (other parts from reference TRBV7-2 and TRBJ1-1): GAGVSQSPSNKVTEKGKDVELRCDPISGHTALYWYRQSLGQGLEFLIYFQGNSAPDKSGLPSDRFSAERTGGSVSTLTIQRTQQEDSAVYLCASSSRPFNWAFFGQGTRLTVV.

The J gene is TRBJ1-1, the V gene TRBV11-3; possibly TRBD1 for D (6 bases). Looked up from germline, CDR1 is SGHNT and CDR2 is YENEEA. The CDR3 is 13 amino acids. Trimming left V 1 base short and J 10 bases short, with 13 bases between. CDR3 protein: CASSLGDITAAFF. The CDR3 nucleotides read TGTGCCAGCAGCTTAGGGGACATTACGGCAGCTTTCTTT.

In this sample, this clonotype turned up a few times. This rearrangement joins TRBV7-2 to TRBJ2-7, with 12 bases fitting TRBD2. Unmatched junction bases numbered 8, after V lost 5 bases and J lost 6 bases. This CDR3 is built from 15 residues. The germline gives CDR1 SGHTA, CDR2 FQGNSA. The CDR3 is CASSGTLAGGGEQYF. The CDR3 DNA follows: TGTGCCAGCAGCGGAACACTAGCGGGAGGTGGCGAGCAGTACTTC.

This clonotype was recorded at least ten times. CDR3 nucleotide sequence: TGCAGTGCTATGGGTAACTATGGCTACACCTTC. It specifies CSAMGNYGYTF. The V gene is TRBV20-1, the J gene TRBJ1-2; D is undetermined. The V end was cut by 4 bases, the J end by 1 base, with 4 bases between. This CDR3 contains 11 residues. Germline loops: CDR1 DFQATT, CDR2 SNEGSKA (reference sequence).

This clonotype was found a few times. The V and J genes are TRBV7-8 and TRBJ2-1; no definite D call. V gave up 5 bases and J gave up 9 bases, with 17 bases separating them. Per germline, CDR1 SGHVS and CDR2 FQNEAQ. The CDR3 is 14 residues long. The chain's CDR3 is CASSPGRIGTEQFF. The CDR3 bases are TGTGCCAGCAGCCCAGGTCGTATAGGAACTGAGCAGTTCTTC. The full variable domain, in which reference TRBV7-8 and TRBJ2-1 provide the parts outside the CDR3, is GAGVSQSPRYKVAKRGQDVALRCDPISGHVSLFWYQQALGQGPEFLTYFQNEAQLDKSGLPSDRFFAERPEGSVSTLKIQRTQQEDSAVYLCASSPGRIGTEQFFGPGTRLTVL.

V usage is TRBV11-2 and J usage is TRBJ2-1, with TRBD2 matching 7 bases. The V and J ends lost 2 bases and 8 bases, in that order; junction bases with no gene match: 6. The CDR3 spans 14 residues. Germline V gene sequence: CDR1 SGHAT, CDR2 FQNNGV. CDR3 DNA: TGTGCCAGCAGCTTACAGCGGGGCCCCGATGAGCAGTTCTTC. This gives the protein CASSLQRGPDEQFF.

The table lists this clonotype with many counts. This chain links TRBV11-2 with TRBJ1-6; 7 bases agree with TRBD1. Germline values: CDR1 SGHAT, CDR2 FQNNGV. The CDR3 sequence is 12 residues long. Trimming at V came to 1 base and at J to 18 bases, leaving 6 bases not matched to a gene. The CDR3 reads CASSLAGDRAHF. CDR3 bases: TGTGCCAGCAGCTTAGCAGGCGACAGGGCCCACTTT.

At least ten counts were recorded for this clonotype. The CDR3 here is CSVRPGAMNTEAFF. The CDR3 coding sequence is TGCAGCGTTCGCCCGGGGGCCATGAACACTGAAGCTTTCTTT. The chain recombines TRBV29-1 with TRBJ1-1; D perhaps matches TRBD1 (6 bases). Looked up from germline, CDR1 is SQVTM and CDR2 is ANQGSEA. The CDR3 totals 14 residues. The V end lost 5 bases, the J end lost 0 bases, and 13 bases lay between the germline ends.

CDR3 amino acids: CASSLTPTEEGYTF. As DNA, the CDR3 is TGCGCCAGCAGCTTGACGCCAACAGAAGAAGGCTACACCTTC. The genes are TRBV5-1 and TRBJ1-2, with D hard to call. V was clipped by 1 base and J by 8 bases, with 15 bases between them. Germline V gene data show CDR1 as SGHRS and CDR2 as YFSETQ. The length of the CDR3 is 14 residues.

The genes are TRBV29-1 and TRBJ1-1; TRBD1 is a possible D gene (6 bases). This CDR3 region has 14 residues. Trimming shortened V by 2 bases and J by 5 bases, and 15 bases separated the two germline ends. Germline CDR1 and CDR2: SQVTM and ANQGSEA. The CDR3 nucleotides read TGCAGCGTTGAACTTGTAACAGGGCGAACTGAAGCTTTCTTT. It codes for CSVELVTGRTEAFF.

This clonotype was counted ten times or more. The rearrangement joins TRBV12-3 or TRBV12-4 to TRBJ2-7; D remains unclear. This CDR3 comprises 14 residues. V lost 2 bases to trimming and J lost 6 bases, with 14 bases between them. The DNA of the CDR3 is TGTGCCAGCAGTTTACAGGTCCTCTCTGCCGAGCAGTACTTC. Protein: CASSLQVLSAEQYF.

This clonotype was observed at least ten times. V and J are TRBV28 and TRBJ2-1; D remains unclear. Trimming took off 6 bases at V and 10 bases at J, with 10 bases between the two ends. The CDR3 covers 11 residues. In germline, CDR1 is MDHEN, CDR2 SYDVKM. Here the CDR3 DNA reads TGTGCCAGCAGCTCTAGGGTGGAGCAGTTCTTC. This codes for CASSSRVEQFF.

This clonotype was observed a handful of times. This sequence joins TRBV5-6 and TRBJ2-2; no reliable D call. This CDR3 comprises 14 residues. V was cut by 0 bases and J by 1 base, with 4 bases left in between. Germline V gene lookup returns CDR1 SGHDT and CDR2 YYEEEE. The CDR3 nucleotides are TGTGCCAGCAGCTTGGAACTGAACACCGGGGAGCTGTTTTTT. The encoded protein is CASSLELNTGELFF.

The genes are TRBV4-3 and TRBJ1-2, with 9 bases matching TRBD1. The germline gives CDR1 LGHNA, CDR2 YSLEER. This CDR3 comprises 16 residues. V shed 0 bases, J shed 8 bases, and the junction held 10 bases outside the gene matches. The CDR3 sequence: CASSQENRGRLGGYTF. The DNA of the CDR3 is TGCGCCAGCAGCCAAGAAAACAGGGGGCGCTTAGGGGGCTACACCTTC.

In this sample, this clonotype turned up many times. The V call is TRBV6-2 or TRBV6-3, the J call TRBJ2-6; no clear D. CDR1 is MNHEY, CDR2 SVGEGT, per germline. Deletions cut 4 bases from V and 2 bases from J, with 9 bases between. This CDR3 is built from 15 residues. The CDR3 DNA reads as TGTGCCAGCAGTTCTGTTCCCCCTGGGGCCAACGTCCTGACTTTC. Translation gives CASSSVPPGANVLTF.

V is TRBV12-3 or TRBV12-4 and J is TRBJ2-5; 7 bases are shared with TRBD1. CDR3 length: 14 amino acids. V was clipped by 6 bases and J by 1 base; unmatched bases: 5. CDR3 sequence (DNA): TGTGCCAGCAGAACCGGGACAGTCCAAGAGACCCAGTACTTC. This codes for CASRTGTVQETQYF.